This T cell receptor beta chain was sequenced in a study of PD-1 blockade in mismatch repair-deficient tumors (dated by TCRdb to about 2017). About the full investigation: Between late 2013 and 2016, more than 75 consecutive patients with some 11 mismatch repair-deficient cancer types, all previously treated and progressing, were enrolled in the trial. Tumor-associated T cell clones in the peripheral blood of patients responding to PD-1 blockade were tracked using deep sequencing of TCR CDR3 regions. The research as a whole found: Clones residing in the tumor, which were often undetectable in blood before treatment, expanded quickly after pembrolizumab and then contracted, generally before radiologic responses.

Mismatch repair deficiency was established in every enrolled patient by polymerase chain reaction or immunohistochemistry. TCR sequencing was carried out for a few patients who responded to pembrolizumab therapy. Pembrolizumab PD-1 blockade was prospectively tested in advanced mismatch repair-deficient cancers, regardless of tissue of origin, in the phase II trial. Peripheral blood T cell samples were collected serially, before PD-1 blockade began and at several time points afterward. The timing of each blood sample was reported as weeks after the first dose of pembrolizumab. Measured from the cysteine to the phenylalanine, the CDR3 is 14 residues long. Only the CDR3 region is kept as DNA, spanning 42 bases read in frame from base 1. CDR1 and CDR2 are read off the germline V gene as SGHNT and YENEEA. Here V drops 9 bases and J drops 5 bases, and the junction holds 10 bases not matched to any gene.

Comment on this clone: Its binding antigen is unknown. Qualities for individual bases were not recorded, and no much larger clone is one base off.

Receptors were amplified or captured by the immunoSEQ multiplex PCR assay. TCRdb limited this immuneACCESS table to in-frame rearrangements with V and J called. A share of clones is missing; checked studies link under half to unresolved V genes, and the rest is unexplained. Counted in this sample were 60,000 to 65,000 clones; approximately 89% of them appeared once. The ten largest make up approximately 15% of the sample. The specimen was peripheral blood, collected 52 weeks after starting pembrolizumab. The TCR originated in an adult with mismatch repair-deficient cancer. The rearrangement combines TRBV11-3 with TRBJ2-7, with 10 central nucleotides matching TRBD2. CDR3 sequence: CASTLAGEGHEQYF. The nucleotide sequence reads TGTGCCAGTACCCTAGCGGGAGAAGGCCACGAGCAGTACTTC.